Below are 26 T cell receptor beta chains sequenced from a single sample in a study of blood T cell repertoires in COVID-19. Some clones are missing from TCRdb's copy, which holds only in-frame ones; the method was immunoSEQ multiplex PCR. The sample has some 700,000 clones; just under 90% are singletons. The source material was peripheral blood. These receptors were collected from a woman under 30 with acute or convalescent COVID-19.

This clone has a single count. This chain joins TRBV9 and TRBJ1-6; tentative D call: TRBD1 (5 bases). V shed 0 bases and J shed 8 bases, with 9 bases lying between them. Germline-derived CDR1 and CDR2 are SGDLS and YYNGEE. This CDR3 spans 14 amino acids. The CDR3 coding sequence is TGTGCCAGCAGCGTAGGGACAAGGGATTCACCCCTCCACTTT. It specifies CASSVGTRDSPLHF.

This chain uses TRBV7-2 with TRBJ2-5; tentatively, D is TRBD2 (6 bases). The CDR3 covers 15 residues. Trimming cost V 0 bases and J 4 bases, with 12 bases left between them. From germline, CDR1 is SGHTA and CDR2 FQGNSA. CDR3 residues: CASSLAPGELETQYF. In DNA form, the CDR3 reads TGTGCCAGCAGCTTAGCGCCGGGAGAACTAGAGACCCAGTACTTC.

This clone was observed a single time. The chain joins TRBV7-8 to TRBJ2-3; 7 bases fit TRBD2. CDR1 is SGHVS and CDR2 is FQNEAQ in the germline V gene. The CDR3 consists of 20 residues. The ends lost 4 bases at V and 1 base at J; junction bases unmatched: 20. In DNA, the CDR3 is TGTGCCAGCAGCTCTCAGGGAGGGACTCTAATTAGCTACCGCACAGATACGCAGTATTTT. Translation: CASSSQGGTLISYRTDTQYF.

This clone was seen a few times. One end of the junction fails to match germline, which may point to a read error. CDR3: CASSLTRGSSEQYF. The CDR3, as DNA: TGTGCCAGCAGCCTCACCCGGGGGTCCTCCGAGCAGTACTTC. V and J are TRBV3-1 (or the pseudogene TRBV3-2) and TRBJ2-7; a possible D gene is TRBD2 (6 bases). From germline, CDR1 is LGHDT and CDR2 YNNKEL (reference sequence). The CDR3 runs to 14 residues.

The chain joins TRBV19 to TRBJ1-3, with D hard to call. V was clipped by 4 bases and J by 0 bases, with 10 bases between them. The CDR3 length is 15 residues. Germline CDR1 reads LNHDA; CDR2 reads SQIVND (reference sequence). The CDR3 here is CASSRQAVSGNTIYF. The CDR3 bases are TGTGCCAGTAGTAGGCAGGCTGTCTCTGGAAACACCATATATTTT.

The chain uses TRBV7-8 and TRBJ1-2; D unresolved. Germline CDR1 and CDR2: SGHVS and FQNEAQ. Trimming removed 2 bases at V and 4 bases at J, with 8 bases between. The CDR3 length is 13 residues. CDR3: CASSLSQSYGYTF. As DNA, the CDR3 is TGTGCCAGCAGCTTATCCCAGTCCTATGGCTACACCTTC.

The V call is TRBV4-2, the J call TRBJ1-2; maybe TRBD1 (5 bases). V lost 6 bases and J 7 bases, leaving 15 bases between the germline ends. This CDR3 is 13 amino acids long. CDR1 and CDR2 (germline): LGHNA, YNFKEQ. In DNA, the CDR3 is TGTGCCAGCAGTCGGCCCTTAGACAGTGGCTACACCTTC. It is translated as CASSRPLDSGYTF.

This rearrangement joins TRBV7-4 to TRBJ2-3; D is possibly TRBD1 (6 bases). The CDR3 sequence is 16 residues long. V dropped 4 bases and J dropped 0 bases, with 14 bases sitting between them. Germline V lookup: CDR1 SGHVT, CDR2 SQSDAQ. The CDR3: CASSWPGTTSTDTQYF. Here the CDR3 DNA reads TGTGCCAGCAGCTGGCCCGGGACAACCAGCACAGATACGCAGTATTTT.

V usage is TRBV6-5 and J usage is TRBJ1-1; TRBD1 aligns across 8 bases. CDR3 size: 14 residues. V gave up 3 bases and J gave up 5 bases; unmatched junction bases: 5. Germline CDR1 MNHEY, CDR2 SVGAGI. The CDR3: CASSYQDRVTEAFF. CDR3 sequence (DNA): TGTGCCAGCAGTTATCAGGACAGGGTAACTGAAGCTTTCTTT.

This rearrangement joins TRBV27 to TRBJ1-6, with a tentative D call TRBD1 (6 bases). CDR1 and CDR2 from the germline V gene are MNHEY and SMNVEV (reference sequence). The V gene lost 5 bases and the J gene lost 7 bases, with 15 bases spanning the gap. CDR3 length: 15 residues. The CDR3, as DNA: TGTGCCAGCAGTCCTTATGGGGGCAGGAATTCACCCCTCCACTTT. As protein: CASSPYGGRNSPLHF.

V and J are TRBV9 and TRBJ1-6, with 7 bases matching TRBD1. Per germline, CDR1 SGDLS and CDR2 YYNGEE. The J segment lost 7 bases and the V segment lost 5 bases, leaving 6 bases of the junction unmatched. This CDR3 region has 14 residues. CDR3 amino acids: CASRPGTANSPLHF. The CDR3 DNA reads as TGTGCCAGCAGGCCTGGGACAGCGAATTCACCCCTCCACTTT.

The rearrangement uses TRBV7-2 and TRBJ2-5; possible D gene TRBD2, 5 bases. This CDR3 region has 14 residues. V was pared by 3 bases and J by 1 base, with 9 bases between. From germline, CDR1 is SGHTA and CDR2 FQGNSA. The CDR3 DNA is TGTGCCAGCAGCTTGAACCTAGCCCAAGAGACCCAGTACTTC. Translating it yields CASSLNLAQETQYF.

This chain joins TRBV7-2 and TRBJ2-3, with 8 positions matching TRBD2. This CDR3 spans 16 amino acids. Germline V gene lookup returns CDR1 SGHTA and CDR2 FQGNSA. Germline trimming cut 4 bases from V and 0 bases from J; bases unmatched to any gene: 6. CDR3 protein: CASSYRRGVSTDTQYF. The DNA of the CDR3 is TGTGCCAGCAGCTATCGGCGGGGGGTTAGCACAGATACGCAGTATTTT.

V and J are TRBV27 and TRBJ1-4; 9 nucleotides line up with TRBD1. The V segment lost 6 bases and the J segment 0 bases; nucleotides outside the gene matches: 5. The germline gives CDR1 MNHEY, CDR2 SMNVEV (reference sequence). The CDR3 is made up of 16 amino acids. CDR3 in amino acids: CASRDGQGTTNEKLFF. CDR3 nucleotides: TGTGCCAGCAGGGACGGACAGGGGACAACTAATGAAAAACTGTTTTTT. The full variable domain, completed using reference TRBV27 and TRBJ1-4, is EAQVTQNPRYLITVTGKKLTVTCSQNMNHEYMSWYRQDPGLGLRQIYYSMNVEVTDKGDVPEGYKVSRKEKRNFPLILESPSPNQTSLYFCASRDGQGTTNEKLFFGSGTQLSVL.

The chain links TRBV2 to TRBJ1-2, with a tentative D call TRBD1 (6 bases). Per the germline V gene, CDR1 is SNHLY and CDR2 is FYNNEI. The germline V and J ends were trimmed by 4 bases and 0 bases, with 18 bases remaining between them. This CDR3 comprises 17 residues. CDR3 nucleotides: TGTGCCAGCAGTGCTACAGGGTACCCTAATGCTAACTATGGCTACACCTTC. Residues: CASSATGYPNANYGYTF.

The chain carries TRBV7-2 and TRBJ1-1; tentatively, D is TRBD1 (5 bases). The CDR3 is 12 residues long. CDR1 SGHTA and CDR2 FQGNSA come from the germline V gene. The CDR3 loop reads CARQGWNTEAFF. The CDR3 DNA reads as TGTGCTAGGCAGGGCTGGAACACTGAAGCTTTCTTT.

The chain recombines TRBV24-1 with TRBJ2-1, with TRBD2 as a possible D gene (5 bases). The germline gives CDR1 KGHDR, CDR2 SFDVKD. This CDR3 is built from 15 residues. The V end was cut by 4 bases, the J end by 4 bases, with 13 bases between. The CDR3 protein is CATSDPTGWYNEQFF. CDR3 in DNA: TGTGCCACCAGTGACCCCACGGGGTGGTACAATGAGCAGTTCTTC.

To note about this clone: Other DNA sequences from this sample encode an identical CDR3 as well. The V and J genes are TRBV5-1 and TRBJ1-6; no clear D. CDR1 is SGHRS, CDR2 YFSETQ, per germline. The CDR3 consists of 16 residues. Trimming pared 0 bases from V and 0 bases from J, leaving 7 bases between. CDR3 sequence reads: CASSLAGSSYNSPLHF. The DNA of the CDR3 is TGCGCCAGCAGCTTGGCCGGGAGCTCCTATAATTCACCCCTCCACTTT.

Concerning this clone: The identical CDR3 is also encoded by other nucleotide sequences in the sample. The chain joins TRBV5-4 to TRBJ1-2; D might be TRBD1 (5 bases). CDR3 length: 14 amino acids. V dropped 2 bases and J dropped 2 bases, with 10 bases sitting between them. Germline CDR1 SGHNT, CDR2 YYREEE (reference sequence). The CDR3 here is CASSLGSGNYGYTF. CDR3 DNA: TGTGCCAGCAGCTTAGGTTCAGGGAACTATGGCTACACCTTC. Supplemented by reference TRBV5-4 and TRBJ1-2, the full variable domain reads ETGVTQSPTHLIKTRGQQVTLRCSSQSGHNTVSWYQQALGQGPQFIFQYYREEENGRGNFPPRFSGLQFPNYSSELNVNALELDDSALYLCASSLGSGNYGYTFGSGTRLTVV.

The chain joins TRBV6-5 to TRBJ1-1, with D hard to call. Trimming pared 6 bases from V and 1 base from J, leaving 12 bases between. Germline CDR1 and CDR2: MNHEY and SVGAGI. The CDR3 contains 14 residues. CDR3 DNA sequence: TGTGCCAGCAGCCCCGTAGGAGGGAACACTGAAGCTTTCTTT. Residues: CASSPVGGNTEAFF.

CDR3 sequence: CAISESPMNTEAFF. The CDR3, as DNA: TGTGCCATCAGTGAGTCACCTATGAACACTGAAGCTTTCTTT. The chain couples TRBV10-3 to TRBJ1-1, with D unclear. Germline values: CDR1 ENHRY, CDR2 SYGVKD. V lost 0 bases to trimming and J lost 0 bases, with 5 bases between them. The length of the CDR3 is 14 residues.

This clone was seen only once. The chain links TRBV11-3 to TRBJ2-1, with 9 positions matching TRBD1. Germline assignment: CDR1 SGHNT and CDR2 YENEEA. CDR3 length: 13 amino acids. V gave up 5 bases and J gave up 12 bases; unmatched junction bases: 8. The CDR3 sequence: CASSTRQGEWQFF. In nucleotides, the CDR3 is TGTGCCAGCAGCACTCGACAGGGGGAATGGCAGTTCTTC.

The chain joins TRBV5-8 to TRBJ2-3; D is ambiguous. Deletions cut 7 bases from V and 7 bases from J, with 10 bases between. The CDR3 loop spans 11 amino acids. The V gene's germline CDR1 is SGHTS and CDR2 YDEGEE. CDR3 DNA: TGTGCCAGCCCCAGGTTGTATACGCAGTATTTT. Its protein product is CASPRLYTQYF. Filled out from reference TRBV5-8 and TRBJ2-3, the complete variable domain reads EAGVTQSPTHLIKTRGQQATLRCSPISGHTSVYWYQQALGLGLQFLLWYDEGEERNRGNFPPRFSGRQFPNYSSELNVNALELEDSALYLCASPRLYTQYFGPGTRLTVL.

This clone has a single count. V gene TRBV7-9 combines with J gene TRBJ1-2; 11 bases align to TRBD1. The CDR3 extends over 15 amino acids. Germline CDR1 and CDR2: SEHNR and FQNEAQ (reference sequence). Unmatched junction bases numbered 3, after V lost 2 bases and J lost 4 bases. CDR3 sequence reads: CASSLRGQGAYGYTF. CDR3 in DNA: TGTGCCAGCAGCTTACGAGGACAGGGGGCCTATGGCTACACCTTC.

The chain carries TRBV10-2 and TRBJ1-4; D not resolved. The germline gives CDR1 WSHSY, CDR2 SAAADI. The V end was cut by 3 bases, the J end by 2 bases, with 7 bases between. CDR3 length: 14 amino acids. CDR3 residues: CASSDSGTNEKLFF. CDR3 in DNA: TGCGCCAGCAGTGATTCCGGGACTAATGAAAAACTGTTTTTT.

The CDR3 DNA reads as TGTGCCGTGATGGCCGGGACATACTACGAGCAGTACTTC. Encoded protein: CAVMAGTYYEQYF. The chain has TRBV21-1 and TRBJ2-7; TRBD1, as called in the table, went unchecked against the DNA. TRBV21-1 is a documented pseudogene. The CDR3 runs to 13 residues.